This T cell receptor beta chain originates from a study of cytotoxic CD8 clonotypes in ibrutinib-treated CLL. Germline V gene data show CDR1 as SGHNT and CDR2 as YENEEA. The V end was cut by 1 base, the J end by 7 bases, with 2 bases between. The length of the CDR3 is 11 residues. Broader study findings: Baseline clonality exceeded age-matched healthy donors and tracked circulating CD8+ T-cell counts.

Points on this clone: Its antigen is still unknown.

Profiling relied on immunoSEQ multiplex PCR, and the TCRdb table lists in-frame clones only, not all of them. Counted here are more than 200,000 clones, roughly 65% occurring once; the ten biggest clones make up about 6%. The rearrangement joins TRBV11-3 to TRBJ2-1; no definite D call. The sequence was collected from a human donor with chronic lymphocytic leukemia. The sequencing here drew on PBMCs, taken after 12 months of ibrutinib treatment. In DNA, the CDR3 is TGTGCCAGCAGCTTAGGGAATGAGCAGTTCTTC. It encodes CASSLGNEQFF.